This TCR beta chain was recorded in a study of T cell responses to AZD1222 COVID-19 vaccine. General observations from the study: Mapped onto spike, vaccine-associated CD4 TCRs spanned it and were dominant at 160-218 and 743-854. The donor group comprised mostly white British people and more females; the analysis possibly underestimated clonal diversity.

Notes on this clone: What it recognizes is unknown.

Germline V gene lookup returns CDR1 KGHDR and CDR2 SFDVKD. The CDR3 is 11 residues long. Trimming cost V 5 bases and J 11 bases, with 9 bases left between them. TCRdb's copy holds only in-frame clones and misses some; the assay was immunoSEQ multiplex PCR. The repertoire includes about 170,000 clones, 90% of them detected once, and about 1.4% sits in the top ten. The J gene is TRBJ2-1, the V gene TRBV24-1, with a weak D call TRBD1 (5 bases). The receptor was isolated from an adult in good health. The sequenced sample was peripheral blood, obtained on day 0 of AZD1222 vaccination. CDR3 protein: CATSVTDKQFF. CDR3 DNA sequence: TGTGCCACCAGTGTGACAGATAAGCAGTTCTTC.